Listed here are 32 T cell receptor beta chains from one sample, sequenced in a study of T cells after yellow fever vaccination. TCRdb called the 5' RACE reads again in MiXCR, with one record for every CDR3 protein. This repertoire shows about 320,000 distinct CDR3 sequences, 3.5% to 4.5% found once; its top ten account for 15% to 20%. The sequencing used PBMCs, collected 15 days after the yellow fever booster vaccination. The source of these receptors is a man in his late teens or twenties who received the YFV17D yellow fever vaccine.

This clonotype has just a few counts. V gene TRBV5-1 combines with J gene TRBJ1-1; D not resolved. The germline V and J ends were trimmed by 3 bases and 8 bases, with 20 bases remaining between them. The CDR3 extends over 15 amino acids. Germline V gene sequence: CDR1 SGHRS, CDR2 YFSETQ. CDR3: CASSWGKTGEREAFF. The CDR3 DNA sequence: TGCGCCAGCAGCTGGGGAAAGACTGGAGAAAGGGAAGCTTTCTTT.

There are many counts of this clonotype. The chain has TRBV7-2 and TRBJ2-7; D tentatively reads TRBD1 or TRBD2 (6 bases each). The CDR3 has 14 amino acids. The germline V and J ends were trimmed by 1 base and 6 bases, with 13 bases remaining between them. The germline V gene has CDR1 SGHTA and CDR2 FQGNSA. CDR3 sequence (DNA): TGTGCCAGCAGCTTAGTTCCGGGGGCAGGCGAGCAGTACGTC. Encoded protein: CASSLVPGAGEQYV.

This clonotype has only a few counts. CDR3 sequence reads: CASSLDAGSRTEAFF. The DNA for the CDR3 is TGTGCCAGCAGTTTAGATGCAGGGTCCCGGACTGAAGCTTTCTTT. The genes are TRBV12-3 or TRBV12-4 and TRBJ1-1, with D possibly matching TRBD1 (5 bases). V was pared by 1 base and J by 5 bases, with 14 bases between. This CDR3 contains 15 residues.

This clonotype occurred a few times. The chain combines TRBV3-1 with TRBJ2-7, with a weak D call TRBD2 (6 bases). This CDR3 spans 13 amino acids. V dropped 4 bases and J dropped 4 bases, with 11 bases sitting between them. Germline V gene data show CDR1 as LGHDT and CDR2 as YNNKEL (reference sequence). The CDR3 protein is CASSRAGLYEQYF. The CDR3 nucleotides read TGTGCCAGCAGCCGGGCGGGATTATACGAGCAGTACTTC.

This clonotype was counted at least ten times. The chain is built from TRBV5-1 and TRBJ2-3; 7 bases are shared with TRBD2. The CDR3 contains 15 residues. Germline trimming cut 1 base from V and 4 bases from J; bases unmatched to any gene: 6. Germline values: CDR1 SGHRS, CDR2 YFSETQ. CDR3 DNA sequence: TGCGCCAGCAGCTTGACGCGGGGGTCATCAGATACGCAGTATTTT. It translates to CASSLTRGSSDTQYF.

The table lists this clonotype with many counts. The rearrangement joins TRBV7-2 to TRBJ1-3; D unclear. This CDR3 contains 11 residues. Germline V CDR1 and CDR2: SGHTA, FQGNSA. This CDR3 reads CGPIGRNTIYF. CDR3 sequence (DNA): TGTGGGCCCATCGGGAGAAACACCATATATTTT.

There are a few counts of this clonotype. V is TRBV10-3 and J is TRBJ1-2, with a possible D match to TRBD1 (6 bases). Germline V gene data show CDR1 as ENHRY and CDR2 as SYGVKD. The CDR3 contains 16 residues. V gave up 8 bases and J gave up 0 bases, with 19 bases separating them. CDR3: CAIQGQYQLANYGYTF. CDR3 nucleotide sequence: TGTGCCATCCAGGGGCAGTACCAACTAGCTAACTATGGCTACACCTTC.

This clonotype appeared many times. The rearrangement uses TRBV10-3 and TRBJ1-1; 7 bases align to TRBD1. Germline V gene sequence: CDR1 ENHRY, CDR2 SYGVKD. The trim removed 6 bases at V and 7 bases at J, leaving 11 bases unmatched. The CDR3 loop spans 14 amino acids. The CDR3 region has the DNA TGTGCCATCAGGGCCCCCGGGACAGTTGATGAAGCTTTCTTT. This translates into CAIRAPGTVDEAFF.

The chain combines TRBV30 with TRBJ2-1; 7 nucleotides line up with TRBD1. The trim removed 2 bases at V and 6 bases at J, leaving 7 bases unmatched. CDR1 GTSNPN and CDR2 SVGIG come from the germline V gene (reference sequence). The CDR3 is 14 residues long. Here the CDR3 DNA reads TGTGCCTGGAGTACCGGGACAGTCTTCAATGAGCAGTTCTTC. It is translated as CAWSTGTVFNEQFF.

This clonotype was seen more than once but under ten times. The chain combines TRBV7-2 with TRBJ2-6; no clear D. The CDR3 is 18 amino acids. Trimming left V 1 base short and J 0 bases short, with 13 bases between. Germline V CDR1 and CDR2: SGHTA, FQGNSA. DNA for the CDR3: TGTGCCAGCAGCTTAGGGGCCTCTCTCCGCTCTGGGGCCAACGTCCTGACTTTC. It codes for CASSLGASLRSGANVLTF.

This clonotype was recorded a few times. The gene calls are TRBV6-2 or TRBV6-3 and TRBJ1-5; tentative D call: TRBD1 (5 bases). The V gene's germline CDR1 is MNHEY and CDR2 SVGEGT. Trimming removed 5 bases at V and 5 bases at J, with 16 bases between. This CDR3 is 15 amino acids long. CDR3 protein: CASSIFPGRHQPQHF. The DNA for the CDR3 is TGTGCCAGCAGTATCTTCCCGGGACGGCATCAGCCCCAGCATTTT.

This clonotype showed up just a few times. This sequence joins TRBV6-2 or TRBV6-3 and TRBJ1-2; unclear D gene. Germline-derived CDR1 and CDR2 are MNHEY and SVGEGT. The CDR3 sequence is 14 residues long. V gave up 5 bases and J gave up 0 bases, with 10 bases separating them. The CDR3 loop reads CASSHHPANYGYTF. The CDR3 region has the DNA TGTGCCAGCAGTCACCATCCGGCTAACTATGGCTACACCTTC.

This chain uses TRBV7-2 with TRBJ2-3; a weak D match, TRBD1 (5 bases). This CDR3 spans 14 amino acids. Trimming cost V 7 bases and J 3 bases, with 14 bases left between them. CDR1 SGHTA and CDR2 FQGNSA come from the germline V gene. CDR3 sequence: CASTQGTLTDTQYF. For the CDR3, the DNA is TGTGCCAGCACCCAGGGAACCTTGACAGATACGCAGTATTTT.

J is TRBJ2-3 and V is TRBV24-1, with unresolved D. CDR1 and CDR2 (germline): KGHDR, SFDVKD. Trimming took off 12 bases at V and 6 bases at J, with 9 bases between the two ends. The CDR3 consists of 10 residues. The DNA of the CDR3 is TGTGCCGCATTCCTTGATACGCAGTATTTT. Protein sequence: CAAFLDTQYF.

At least ten counts were recorded for this clonotype. J is TRBJ2-7 and V is TRBV7-6; no firm D call. V gave up 8 bases and J gave up 6 bases, with 38 bases separating them. Germline V gene sequence: CDR1 SGHVS, CDR2 FNYEAQ. The length of the CDR3 is 20 residues. CDR3 sequence: CASPEFLYLQYSGSTCEQYV. The CDR3 DNA is TGTGCCAGCCCCGAGTTTCTTTACCTCCAGTACTCAGGCTCAACCTGCGAGCAGTACGTC.

The sample holds many counts of this clonotype. The chain has TRBV12-3 or TRBV12-4 and TRBJ1-5; 8 bases map to TRBD1. The CDR3 has 17 residues. With 4 bases clipped from V and 7 bases from J, the junction kept 15 bases outside the gene matches. CDR3 loop: CASSSPEFGQGIQPQHF. In nucleotides, the CDR3 is TGTGCCAGCAGTTCGCCCGAATTTGGACAGGGCATCCAGCCCCAGCATTTT.

The chain combines TRBV7-9 with TRBJ1-1; D not resolved. CDR1 and CDR2 from the germline V gene are SEHNR and FQNEAQ (reference sequence). CDR3 length: 10 residues. V lost 6 bases and J lost 7, with 6 bases in between. The CDR3 DNA reads as TGTGCCAGCAGGGCTGGTGAAGCTTTCTTT. Translating it yields CASRAGEAFF.

This clonotype was detected many times. The genes are TRBV12-3 or TRBV12-4 and TRBJ1-3, with a weak D call TRBD1 (5 bases). This CDR3 has 14 residues. With 6 bases removed from V and 4 bases from J, the gap between germline ends came to 13 bases. DNA for the CDR3: TGTGCCAGCAGACCCGGGACCCTGGGAAACACCATATATTTT. It yields the protein CASRPGTLGNTIYF.

The chain combines TRBV6-2 or TRBV6-3 with TRBJ2-1; D gene unclear. Germline V lookup: CDR1 MNHEY, CDR2 SVGEGT. Trimming left V 0 bases short and J 10 bases short, with 13 bases between. The CDR3 spans 14 residues. This CDR3 reads CASSYSIPAREQFF. Here the CDR3 DNA reads TGTGCCAGCAGTTACTCAATCCCTGCGAGAGAGCAGTTCTTC.

The table lists this clonotype with many counts. The genes are TRBV7-3 and TRBJ2-1, with 7 bases matching TRBD1. V lost 6 bases and J lost 7; bases outside the gene matches: 18. This CDR3 contains 17 residues. The germline CDR1 and CDR2 sequences are SGHTA and FQGTGA. This CDR3 reads CASRREAGTAGLNEQFF. The CDR3 DNA reads TGTGCCAGCAGGCGCGAGGCCGGGACAGCCGGTTTGAATGAGCAGTTCTTC.

The sample holds many counts of this clonotype. The V call is TRBV4-3, the J call TRBJ2-2; no clear D. V shed 0 bases and J shed 5 bases, with 7 bases lying between them. This CDR3 spans 14 amino acids. The germline V gene has CDR1 LGHNA and CDR2 YSLEER. The CDR3 here is CASSQDLRTGELFF. CDR3 DNA: TGCGCCAGCAGCCAAGATTTAAGGACCGGGGAGCTGTTTTTT.

This clonotype was counted ten times or more. J is TRBJ1-1 and V is TRBV7-9; D is ambiguous. The CDR3 has 12 residues. V was pared by 5 bases and J by 6 bases, with 10 bases between. The germline gives CDR1 SEHNR, CDR2 FQNEAQ (reference sequence). CDR3 bases: TGTGCCAGCAGCCTGGTTGTCGCTGAAGCTTTCTTT. Amino acids: CASSLVVAEAFF.

This clonotype has just a few counts. The chain is built from TRBV6-6 and TRBJ1-3, with a tentative D call TRBD1 (5 bases). V lost 2 bases to trimming and J lost 0 bases, with 11 bases between them. The length of the CDR3 is 16 residues. Looked up from germline, CDR1 is MNHNY and CDR2 is SVGAGI (reference sequence). The CDR3 spells CASSYLRESSGNTIYF. The CDR3 region has the DNA TGTGCCAGCAGTTACCTCAGGGAAAGCTCTGGAAACACCATATATTTT.

There are many counts of this clonotype. The chain is built from TRBV18 and TRBJ2-2; TRBD1 matches 7 bases. CDR3 length: 14 residues. V lost 8 bases, J lost 4 bases, and 7 bases stayed unmatched. Germline V lookup: CDR1 KGHSH, CDR2 LQKENI. In nucleotides, the CDR3 is TGTGCCAGCCTACGAGCAGGGGGCACCGGGGAGCTGTTTTTT. This translates into CASLRAGGTGELFF.

The chain employs TRBV24-1 and TRBJ2-5; D uncertain. V was clipped by 4 bases and J by 4 bases, with 12 bases between them. In germline, CDR1 is KGHDR, CDR2 SFDVKD. This CDR3 has 14 amino acids. The CDR3 region is CATSEGNSRETQYF. The CDR3 coding sequence is TGTGCCACCAGTGAGGGGAATTCTCGAGAGACCCAGTACTTC.

In its sample, this clonotype was seen many times. The chain is built from TRBV5-1 and TRBJ2-5, with a possible D match to TRBD2 (6 bases). Germline loops: CDR1 SGHRS, CDR2 YFSETQ. The CDR3 is made up of 14 amino acids. V was pared by 3 bases and J by 3 bases, with 12 bases between. DNA of the CDR3: TGCGCCAGCAGCTCGGGACCGGGGGAAGAGACCCAGTACTTC. Amino acid sequence: CASSSGPGEETQYF.

This clonotype was observed a few times. J is TRBJ1-4 and V is TRBV5-6; TRBD1 matches 10 bases. Unmatched junction bases numbered 3, after V lost 0 bases and J lost 7 bases. From germline, CDR1 is SGHDT and CDR2 YYEEEE. CDR3 size: 15 residues. This CDR3 is CASSLGTGGSEKLFF. In DNA, the CDR3 is TGTGCCAGCAGCTTGGGGACAGGGGGTAGTGAAAAACTGTTTTTT.

With regard to this clonotype: Just one base apart from a much larger clone, this may be a read error. V usage is TRBV6-5 and J usage is TRBJ2-7; D is perhaps TRBD2 (5 bases). This CDR3 has 13 amino acids. Trimming shortened V by 5 bases and J by 6 bases, and 14 bases separated the two germline ends. Per germline, CDR1 MNHEY and CDR2 SVGAGI. CDR3 protein: CASSPGFPSEQYF. The DNA of the CDR3 is TGTGCCAGCAGTCCGGGATTCCCCTCCGAGCAGTACTTC.

There are a few counts of this clonotype. This chain uses TRBV18 with TRBJ2-7, with TRBD1 matching 8 bases. Germline trimming cut 3 bases from V and 5 bases from J; bases unmatched to any gene: 3. CDR1 and CDR2 from the germline V gene are KGHSH and LQKENI. The CDR3 has 13 amino acids. CDR3: CASSPRTGNEQYV. In DNA form, the CDR3 reads TGTGCCAGCTCACCTAGGACAGGGAACGAGCAGTACGTC.

There are a few counts of this clonotype. This chain links TRBV7-2 with TRBJ1-5; the D gene is possibly TRBD1 (6 bases). Germline V CDR1 and CDR2: SGHTA, FQGNSA. V was clipped by 5 bases and J by 5 bases, with 22 bases between them. The CDR3 runs 17 residues. CDR3 nucleotides: TGTGCCAGCAGCCCGGGGACAAACTGGGACCTTTATCAGCCCCAGCATTTT. Amino acid sequence: CASSPGTNWDLYQPQHF.

The table lists this clonotype with many counts. The rearrangement links TRBV4-2 to TRBJ1-2; D gene uncertain. CDR1 and CDR2 (germline): LGHNA, YNFKEQ. With 0 bases removed from V and 8 bases from J, the gap between germline ends came to 7 bases. This CDR3 spans 12 amino acids. CDR3 in DNA: TGTGCCAGCAGCCAAGATGTGGACGGCTACACCTTC. Translation gives CASSQDVDGYTF.

This chain joins TRBV6-2 or TRBV6-3 and TRBJ2-5; 7 nucleotides align to TRBD2. This CDR3 is built from 15 residues. Germline CDR1 reads MNHEY; CDR2 reads SVGEGT. V trimming: 7 bases; J trimming: 1 base; junction bases outside the gene matches: 9. The CDR3 is CASKPSGLPQETQYF. Here the CDR3 DNA reads TGTGCCAGCAAACCCTCGGGACTACCCCAAGAGACCCAGTACTTC.